The rows below give T cell receptor beta chains drawn from one sample of a study of radiation and T cells in renal cell carcinoma. The protocol was immunoSEQ multiplex PCR, while the TCRdb copy is restricted to in-frame clones and leaves out a portion. The sample includes 150,000 or so clones, 88% of them seen just once. Specimen: blood, collected from a patient whose treatment included radiotherapy and nephrectomy. These receptor sequences come from a woman in her sixties or seventies with renal cell carcinoma. CDR3s include the opening cysteine and the closing phenylalanine or tryptophan. A D gene is named only where the DNA matches it firmly. Rows give clone size only sometimes, using once, few, many, or a class for an expanded clone.

-	-	TRBV29-1	TRBJ1-1	TGCAGCGTTGTAAATTGGGATCGCACTGAAGCTTTCTTT	CSVVNWDRTEAFF
TRBD1	-	TRBV6-4	TRBJ1-5	TGTGCCAGCAGTCTGACAGGGACGGGTCAGCCCCAGCATTTT	CASSLTGTGQPQHF
-	-	TRBV11-2	TRBJ1-2	TGTGCCAGCAGCTTAGATTTTGCAGGGGACCACTATGGCTACACCTTC	CASSLDFAGDHYGYTF
TRBD1	-	TRBV5-1	TRBJ1-4	TGCGCCAGCAGCGGCCAGGGGGCCAGAGATGAAAAACTGTTTTTT	CASSGQGARDEKLFF
TRBD1	few	TRBV10-3	TRBJ1-5	TGTGCCATCAGTGAGCGGACAGGGGGCAGTCAGCCCCAGCATTTT	CAISERTGGSQPQHF
TRBD2	-	TRBV15	TRBJ2-7	TGTGCCACCAGCAGAGATGAGGGAGGGCGGAATGCCTACGAGCAGTACTTC	CATSRDEGGRNAYEQYF
-	-	TRBV7-9	TRBJ1-4	TGTGCCAGCAGCCAAAGGAGAAGGGGGACTAATGAAAAACTGTTTTTT	CASSQRRRGTNEKLFF
-	-	TRBV5-6	TRBJ1-2	TGTGCCAGCAGCTTTCGCAGGGGAGATACCGCTAACTATGGCTACACCTTC	CASSFRRGDTANYGYTF
-	-	TRBV14	TRBJ2-7	TGTGCCAGCAGCCCGGGACACCACGAGCAGTACTTC	CASSPGHHEQYF
-	-	TRBV7-2	TRBJ2-1	TGTGCCAGCAGCTTGGGGGGCAACAGGGGCGACAATGAGCAGTTCTTC	CASSLGGNRGDNEQFF
-	few	TRBV7-9	TRBJ1-1	TGTGCCAGCAGCCCGACAGGAGACACTGAAGCTTTCTTT	CASSPTGDTEAFF
-	-	TRBV19	TRBJ1-5	TGTGCCAGTAGTATAGGGACACGCCAACTAGAGCCCCAGCATTTT	CASSIGTRQLEPQHF
-	-	TRBV7-3	TRBJ2-6	TGTGCCAGCAGCTTAAGCAGTACTGGGGCCAACGTCCTGACTTTC	CASSLSSTGANVLTF
-	few	TRBV6-5	TRBJ1-1	TGTGCCAGCAGTTACGTGGAGGGCACTGAAGCTTTCTTT	CASSYVEGTEAFF
-	-	TRBV5-4	TRBJ2-1	TGTGCCAGCAGCCTTCTACAGGGAGGGGGAGATGAGCAGTTCTTC	CASSLLQGGGDEQFF
TRBD1	-	TRBV4-2	TRBJ1-5	TGTGCCAGCAGCCAACCTACCCTGGACAGGGGGCTTCAGCCCCAGCATTTT	CASSQPTLDRGLQPQHF
-	-	TRBV5-6	TRBJ2-1	TGTGCCAGCAGCTTCGGGGGTGAAGAGCAGTTCTTC	CASSFGGEEQFF
-	-	TRBV28	TRBJ1-1	TGTGCCAGCAGTTTCCCCCAGGCGAACACTGAAGCTTTCTTT	CASSFPQANTEAFF
TRBD2	-	TRBV7-3	TRBJ2-5	TGTGCCAGCAGCTTCATTAGCGGGAGACAAGAGACCCAGTACTTC	CASSFISGRQETQYF
-	-	TRBV5-1	TRBJ2-2	TGCGCCAGCAGCTTGGGCCAGGCCATCTCGGACACCGGGGAGCTGTTTTTT	CASSLGQAISDTGELFF
-	few	TRBV5-8	TRBJ2-7	TGTGCCAGCAGCCGGGAACCCCGGGGCCTTTACGAGCAGTACTTC	CASSREPRGLYEQYF
-	once	TRBV5-1	TRBJ2-3	TGCGCCAGCAGCTTGGGACAGGTCACAGATACGCAGTATTTT	CASSLGQVTDTQYF
TRBD1	few	TRBV30	TRBJ1-6	TGTGCCTGGAGCGAGGACAGGCGGCATTCACCCCTCCACTTT	CAWSEDRRHSPLHF
-	-	TRBV11-2	TRBJ2-6	TGTGCCAGCAGCCTTGTACAGAGCTCTGGGGCCAACGTCCTGACTTTC	CASSLVQSSGANVLTF
-	-	TRBV12-5	TRBJ1-1	TGTGCTAGTGGTTTGGTTATAGGGACCAACACTGAAGCTTTCTTT	CASGLVIGTNTEAFF
-	-	TRBV9	TRBJ1-1	TGTGCCAGCAGCGTAAGGTTGAACACTGAAGCTTTCTTT	CASSVRLNTEAFF
-	-	TRBV9	TRBJ1-1	TGTGCCAGCAGCGTAGCTTTGGGGAGCGGGACTGAAGCTTTCTTT	CASSVALGSGTEAFF
-	-	TRBV7-2	TRBJ2-7	TGTGCCAGCAGCTTAGCAGGGGGTGGAGGCGAGCAGTACTTC	CASSLAGGGGEQYF
-	-	TRBV11-2	TRBJ2-5	TGTGCCAGCAGCTTATCCTCAATTGGTAGGATCGGAGAGACCCAGTACTTC	CASSLSSIGRIGETQYF
TRBD1	-	TRBV29-1	TRBJ2-2	TGCAGCTTCCCTAGACAGGGGTCCAACACCGGGGAGCTGTTTTTT	CSFPRQGSNTGELFF
-	-	TRBV10-1	TRBJ1-4	TGCGCCAGCGGAACAGTTAAACGCGAAAAACTGTTTTTT	CASGTVKREKLFF
-	-	TRBV25-1	TRBJ2-7	TGTGCCAGCAGTGAATCTCACCGCCGCTACGAGCAGTACTTC	CASSESHRRYEQYF
TRBD1	-	TRBV27	TRBJ1-2	TGTGCCAGCAGTTACCACAGGGGAGGGGACTATGGCTACACCTTC	CASSYHRGGDYGYTF
TRBD1	-	TRBV2	TRBJ1-5	TGTGCCAGCACAAGGGGGCGCGAGAACCAGCCCCAGCATTTT	CASTRGRENQPQHF
-	once	TRBV7-2	TRBJ2-7	TGTGCCAGCAGCCCGGGGGTTGGGATAACCTACGAGCAGTACTTC	CASSPGVGITYEQYF
-	-	TRBV7-6	TRBJ1-3	TGTGCCAGCAGCTTAGCGGGGGCCGGAAACACCATATATTTT	CASSLAGAGNTIYF
-	-	TRBV7-9	TRBJ1-1	TGTGCCAGCAGCCGCCGGGGTATCGACACTGAAGCTTTCTTT	CASSRRGIDTEAFF
TRBD1	-	TRBV4-3	TRBJ1-2	TGCGCCAGCAGCCAAGCCGGGACAGGGGGATCCCGGGATGGCTACACCTTC	CASSQAGTGGSRDGYTF
-	-	TRBV14	TRBJ1-2	TGTGCCAGCAGCCGCAGTAACTATGGCTACACCTTC	CASSRSNYGYTF
TRBD2	-	TRBV2	TRBJ2-6	TGTGCCAGCAGTGAACTAGCGGGGGGGCCTGGGGCCAACGTCCTGACTTTC	CASSELAGGPGANVLTF
TRBD1	-	TRBV6-6	TRBJ1-5	TGTGCCAGCACCGCCTCCGGGACAGGCAATCAGCCCCAGCATTTT	CASTASGTGNQPQHF
TRBD2	-	TRBV19	TRBJ2-4	TGTGCCAGTAGGATGTGGGCTAGCGGGGGGCCAAACATTCAGTACTTC	CASRMWASGGPNIQYF
TRBD1	-	TRBV19	TRBJ1-5	TGTGCCAGTAGTAATGACAGGGGGAGCAATCAGCCCCAGCATTTT	CASSNDRGSNQPQHF
-	-	TRBV28	TRBJ2-7	TGTGCCAGCAGTTTATCGGCCGGACAGTACTTC	CASSLSAGQYF
-	few	TRBV7-9	TRBJ1-1	TGTGCCAGCAGCTTAGCCATGGGCGGGGGCGGTTCTGAAGCTTTCTTT	CASSLAMGGGGSEAFF
TRBD2	-	TRBV7-9	TRBJ2-3	TGTGCCAGCAGCTTAAGCGGGGGGGCGGATACGCAGTATTTT	CASSLSGGADTQYF
-	-	TRBV7-2	TRBJ1-1	TGTGCCAGCAGCTTAAGAGCTTCGGGAGGGGCTGAAGCTTTCTTT	CASSLRASGGAEAFF
TRBD1	-	TRBV9	TRBJ1-6	TGTGCCAGCAGCTCAAAGGACAGGGGTTATAATTCACCCCTCCACTTT	CASSSKDRGYNSPLHF
TRBD2	-	TRBV18	TRBJ2-5	TGTGCCAGCTCACCAGAAATAGCGGGTCAAGAGACCCAGTACTTC	CASSPEIAGQETQYF
-	-	TRBV5-1	TRBJ2-6	TGCGCCAGCAGCTGGTCTGGGGCCAACGTCCTGACTTTC	CASSWSGANVLTF
TRBD2	-	TRBV6-1	TRBJ2-3	TGTGCCAGCACCCCCGGAGCGGGATTCACAGATACGCAGTATTTT	CASTPGAGFTDTQYF
-	-	TRBV7-8	TRBJ1-1	TGTGCCAGCAGCTTAGGTGGGAAGAACACTGAAGCTTTCTTT	CASSLGGKNTEAFF